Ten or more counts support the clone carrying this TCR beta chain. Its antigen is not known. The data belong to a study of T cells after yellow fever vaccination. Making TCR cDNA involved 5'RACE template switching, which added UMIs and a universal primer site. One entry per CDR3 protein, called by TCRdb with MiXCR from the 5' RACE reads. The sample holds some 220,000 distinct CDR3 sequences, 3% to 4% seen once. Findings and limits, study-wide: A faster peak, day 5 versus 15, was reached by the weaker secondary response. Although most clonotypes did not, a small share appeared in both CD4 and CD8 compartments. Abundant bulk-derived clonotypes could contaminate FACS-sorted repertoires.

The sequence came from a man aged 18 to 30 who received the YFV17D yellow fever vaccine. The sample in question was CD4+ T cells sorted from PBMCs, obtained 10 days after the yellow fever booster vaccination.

Here the CDR3 DNA reads TGTGCCAGCAGCTCCTTGACTCGAGGGGATACGCAGTATTTT. It codes for CASSSLTRGDTQYF. The chain is built from TRBV7-2 and TRBJ2-3; tentative D call: TRBD2 (5 bases). The CDR3 runs to 14 residues. Between the trimmed V and J ends, which lost 4 bases and 6 bases, there was a span of 14 bases. Germline V lookup: CDR1 SGHTA, CDR2 FQGNSA.